This T cell receptor (beta chain) is from a study of identical twins. To note about this clonotype: As yet, its antigen is unknown.

Overall study results and limits: A partial confounding effect on zero-insertion analyses could come from invariant MAIT and iNKT cells. For out-of-frame beta sequences, excess twin sharing was weaker.

Template switching added a universal primer site, and cDNA bore unique molecular identifiers. TCRdb fed the 5' RACE reads into MiXCR, producing one record per CDR3 protein. The sample includes hundreds of thousands of distinct CDR3 sequences, 8.5% to 9.5% of them seen just once. The ends were cut back, 6 bases at V and 5 bases at J, with 11 bases in the middle. Germline loops: CDR1 SQVTM, CDR2 ANQGSEA. This CDR3 region has 11 residues. These data are also associated with another study on yellow fever vaccine responses in identical twins.

The chain is built from TRBV29-1 and TRBJ2-7, with D possibly matching TRBD2 (5 bases). This sequence originates from a woman aged 18-30 years in good health. The sample consisted of PBMCs. As DNA, the CDR3 is TGCAGCGTCGCTTCGGGAAACGAGCAGTACTTC. This sequence encodes CSVASGNEQYF.